This TCR beta chain originates from a study of control samples from healthy donors and cancer patients. Using immunoSEQ multiplex PCR, the repertoire was profiled, and TCRdb retains in-frame clones only, with some absent. Of some 65,000 clones in the sample, roughly 80% are singletons; the top ten hold about 3%. Trimming took 5 bases from V and 6 from J; bases not matched to a gene: 9. Germline V gene sequence: CDR1 SGHTA, CDR2 FQGNSA. The CDR3 has 14 amino acids. Sequencing was carried out using PBMCs. This clonotype was obtained from a woman in her forties or fifties with lung cancer. The chain recombines TRBV7-2 with TRBJ2-7; 8 bases fit TRBD1. Here the CDR3 reads CASSPRTGQGEQYF. DNA of the CDR3: TGTGCCAGCAGCCCCCGGACAGGGCAGGGCGAGCAGTACTTC. The variable domain in full, completed from reference TRBV7-2 and TRBJ2-7, reads GAGVSQSPSNKVTEKGKDVELRCDPISGHTALYWYRQSLGQGLEFLIYFQGNSAPDKSGLPSDRFSAERTGGSVSTLTIQRTQQEDSAVYLCASSPRTGQGEQYFGPGTRLTVT.